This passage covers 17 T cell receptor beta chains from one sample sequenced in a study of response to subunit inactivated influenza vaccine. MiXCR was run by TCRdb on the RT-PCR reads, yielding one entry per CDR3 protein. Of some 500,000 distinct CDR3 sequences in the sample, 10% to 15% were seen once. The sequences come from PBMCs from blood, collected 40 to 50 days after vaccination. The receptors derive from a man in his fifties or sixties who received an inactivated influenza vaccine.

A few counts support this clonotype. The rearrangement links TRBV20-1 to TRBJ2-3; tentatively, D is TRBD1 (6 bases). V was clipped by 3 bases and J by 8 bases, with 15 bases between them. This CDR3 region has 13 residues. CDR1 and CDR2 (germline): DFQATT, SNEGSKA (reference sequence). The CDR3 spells CSASPDSVFTQYF. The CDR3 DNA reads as TGCAGTGCTAGCCCGGACAGCGTCTTTACGCAGTATTTT.

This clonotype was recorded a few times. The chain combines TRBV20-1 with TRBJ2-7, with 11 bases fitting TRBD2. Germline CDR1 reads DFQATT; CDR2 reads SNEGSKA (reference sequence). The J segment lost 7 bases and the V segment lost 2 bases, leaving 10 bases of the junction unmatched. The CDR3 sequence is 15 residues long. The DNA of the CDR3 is TGCAGTGCTAGATCGCGGCTAGCGGGAGGAAGGGAGCAGTACTTC. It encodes CSARSRLAGGREQYF.

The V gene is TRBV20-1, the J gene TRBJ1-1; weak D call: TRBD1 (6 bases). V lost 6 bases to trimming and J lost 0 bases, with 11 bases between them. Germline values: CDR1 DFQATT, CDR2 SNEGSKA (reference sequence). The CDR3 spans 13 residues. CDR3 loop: CSAKQGLNTEAFF. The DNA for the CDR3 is TGCAGTGCCAAACAGGGCTTGAACACTGAAGCTTTCTTT.

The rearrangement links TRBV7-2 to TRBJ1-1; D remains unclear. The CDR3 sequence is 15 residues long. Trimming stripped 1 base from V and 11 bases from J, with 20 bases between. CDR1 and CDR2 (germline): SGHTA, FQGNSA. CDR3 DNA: TGTGCCAGCAGCTTAGACCCGTGGGGAGGGAAGAGCGCTTTCTTT. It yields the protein CASSLDPWGGKSAFF.

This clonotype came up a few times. CDR3 region: CATSRDVGETQYF. The DNA for the CDR3 is TGTGCCACCAGCAGAGATGTAGGGGAGACCCAGTACTTC. The chain joins TRBV15 to TRBJ2-5, with D unresolved. V was shortened by 0 bases and J by 5 bases, with 7 bases between the two germline ends. Germline-derived CDR1 and CDR2 are LNHNV and YYDKDF (reference sequence). The CDR3 is made up of 13 amino acids.

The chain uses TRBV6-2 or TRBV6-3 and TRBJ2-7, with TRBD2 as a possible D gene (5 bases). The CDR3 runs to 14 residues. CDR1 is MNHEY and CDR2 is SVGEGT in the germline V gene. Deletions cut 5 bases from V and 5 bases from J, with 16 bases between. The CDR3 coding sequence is TGTGCCAGCAGTCCAGCATGGGGAGTACACGAGCAGTACTTC. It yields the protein CASSPAWGVHEQYF.

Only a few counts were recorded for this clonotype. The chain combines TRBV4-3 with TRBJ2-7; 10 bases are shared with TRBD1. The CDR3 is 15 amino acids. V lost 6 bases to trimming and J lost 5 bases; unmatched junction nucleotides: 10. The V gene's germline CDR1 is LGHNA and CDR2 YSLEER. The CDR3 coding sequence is TGCGCCAGCAGATACATGACAGGGGGCGCGCACGAGCAGTACTTC. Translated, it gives CASRYMTGGAHEQYF.

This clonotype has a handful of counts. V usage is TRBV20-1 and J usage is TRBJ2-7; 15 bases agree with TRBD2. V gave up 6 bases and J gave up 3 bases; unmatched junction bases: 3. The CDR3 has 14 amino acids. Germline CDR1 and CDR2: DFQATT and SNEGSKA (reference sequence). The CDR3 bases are TGCAGTGCCGGACTAGCGGGAGGGGACTACGAGCAGTACTTC. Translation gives CSAGLAGGDYEQYF.

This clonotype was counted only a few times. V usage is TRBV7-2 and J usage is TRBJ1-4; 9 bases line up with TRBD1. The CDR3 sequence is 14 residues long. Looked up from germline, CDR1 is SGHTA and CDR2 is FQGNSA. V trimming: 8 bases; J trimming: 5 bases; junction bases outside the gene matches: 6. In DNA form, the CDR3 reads TGTGCCAGCTGCTCCGGGACAGGGAATGAAAAACTGTTTTTT. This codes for CASCSGTGNEKLFF.

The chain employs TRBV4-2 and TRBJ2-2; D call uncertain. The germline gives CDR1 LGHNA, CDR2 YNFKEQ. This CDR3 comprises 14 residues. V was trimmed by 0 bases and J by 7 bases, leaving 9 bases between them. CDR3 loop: CASSQDHPNGELFF. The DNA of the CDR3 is TGTGCCAGCAGCCAAGATCATCCGAACGGGGAGCTGTTTTTT.

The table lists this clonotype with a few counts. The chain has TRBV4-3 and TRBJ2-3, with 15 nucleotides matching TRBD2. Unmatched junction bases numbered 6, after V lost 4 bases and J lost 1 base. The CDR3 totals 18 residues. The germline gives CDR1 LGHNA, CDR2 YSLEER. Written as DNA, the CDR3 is TGCGCCAGCAGCCGAGGACTAGCGGGAGGGCCCCGCACAGATACGCAGTATTTT. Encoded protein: CASSRGLAGGPRTDTQYF.

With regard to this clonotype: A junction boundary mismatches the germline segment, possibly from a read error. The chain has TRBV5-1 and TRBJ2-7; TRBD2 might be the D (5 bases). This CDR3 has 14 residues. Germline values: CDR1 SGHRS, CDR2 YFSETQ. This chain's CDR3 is CVSSFRERSYEQYF. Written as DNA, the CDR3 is TGCGTCAGCAGCTTCCGTGAGCGGTCCTACGAGCAGTACTTC. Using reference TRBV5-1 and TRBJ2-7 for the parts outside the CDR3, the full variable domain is KAGVTQTPRYLIKTRGQQVTLSCSPISGHRSVSWYQQTPGQGLQFLFEYFSETQRNKGNFPGRFSGRQFSNSRSEMNVSTLELGDSALYLCVSSFRERSYEQYFGPGTRLTVT.

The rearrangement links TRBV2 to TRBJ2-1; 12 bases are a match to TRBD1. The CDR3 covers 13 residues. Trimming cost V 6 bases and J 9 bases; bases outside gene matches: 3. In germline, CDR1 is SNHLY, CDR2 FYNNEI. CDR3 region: CASRGTGGGEQFF. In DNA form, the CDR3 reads TGTGCCAGCAGGGGGACAGGGGGCGGTGAGCAGTTCTTC. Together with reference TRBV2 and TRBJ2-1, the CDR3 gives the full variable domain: EPEVTQTPSHQVTQMGQEVILRCVPISNHLYFYWYRQILGQKVEFLVSFYNNEISEKSEIFDDQFSVERPDGSNFTLKIRSTKLEDSAMYFCASRGTGGGEQFFGPGTRLTVL.

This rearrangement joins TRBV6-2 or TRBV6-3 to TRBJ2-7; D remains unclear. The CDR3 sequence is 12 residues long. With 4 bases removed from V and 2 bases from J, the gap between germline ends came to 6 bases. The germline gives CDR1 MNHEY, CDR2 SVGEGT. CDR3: CASSWAPYEQYF. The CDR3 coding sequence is TGTGCCAGCAGTTGGGCCCCCTACGAGCAGTACTTC.

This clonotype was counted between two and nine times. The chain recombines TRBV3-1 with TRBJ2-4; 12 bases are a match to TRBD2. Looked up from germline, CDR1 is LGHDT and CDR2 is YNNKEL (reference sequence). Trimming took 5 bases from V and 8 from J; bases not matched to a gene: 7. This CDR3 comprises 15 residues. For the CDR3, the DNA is TGTGCCAGCAGCGAACGGACTAGCGGGGCAGACATTCAGTACTTC. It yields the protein CASSERTSGADIQYF.

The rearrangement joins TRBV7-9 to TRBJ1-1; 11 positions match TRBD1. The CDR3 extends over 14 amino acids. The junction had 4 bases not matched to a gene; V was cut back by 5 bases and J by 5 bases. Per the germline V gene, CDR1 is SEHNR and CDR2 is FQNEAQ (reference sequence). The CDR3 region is CASSGDRGRTEAFF. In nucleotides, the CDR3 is TGTGCCAGCAGCGGGGACAGGGGGAGAACTGAAGCTTTCTTT. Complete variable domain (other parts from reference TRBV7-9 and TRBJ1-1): DTGVSQNPRHKITKRGQNVTFRCDPISEHNRLYWYRQTLGQGPEFLTYFQNEAQLEKSRLLSDRFSAERPKGSFSTLEIQRTEQGDSAMYLCASSGDRGRTEAFFGQGTRLTVV.

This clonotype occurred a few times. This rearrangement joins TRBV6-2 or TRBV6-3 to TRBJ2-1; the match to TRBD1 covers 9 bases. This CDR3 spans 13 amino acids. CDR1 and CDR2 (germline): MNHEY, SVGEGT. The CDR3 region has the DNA TGTGGCACCACTACAGGGGGCGGGATTGAGCAGTTCTTC. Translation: CGTTTGGGIEQFF.